The sequence of this T cell receptor (beta chain) was determined in a study of cytomegalovirus exposure and HLA in healthy donors. With V trimmed by 2 bases and J by 9 bases, 8 bases remained unmatched. The CDR3 spans 16 residues. CDR1 and CDR2 (germline): LNHNV, YYDKDF (reference sequence). Comment on this clone: What it binds is unknown.

Healthy people donating bone marrow made up the donors. General study findings and limits: A later analysis reported that several of the most significant clusters appeared to be linked to common viral pathogens, among them Epstein-Barr virus. Immune exposure was documented only through CMV serostatus. Many donors shared some public TCRs, even though most TCR sequences were rare.

This PCR relied on a set of 60 Vbeta primers and 13 Jbeta primers. Profiled with immunoSEQ multiplex PCR; TCRdb holds only in-frame clones, not every one. The top ten hold 1.5% to 2% of the sample, which has 150,000 to 200,000 clones, around nine tenths seen once. The gene calls are TRBV15 and TRBJ2-1, with 12 bases matching TRBD2. The sequenced sample consisted of PBMCs. The sequence was obtained from a woman between 18 and 30 years old in good health and CMV-seronegative. The DNA for the CDR3 is TGTGCCACCAGCAGACAAAAGACTAGCGGGAGCGGTGAGCAGTTCTTC. Amino acids: CATSRQKTSGSGEQFF.